Each of the 10 T cell receptor beta chains below was sequenced from the same sample in a study of OX40 agonist ivuxolimab in advanced cancers. Some clones are missing from TCRdb's copy, which holds only in-frame ones; the method was immunoSEQ multiplex PCR. The top ten hold roughly 3.5% of the sample, which has just over 90,000 clones, about 92% seen once. Sequences were derived from CD4+ or CD8+ T cells sorted from blood, sampled in a trial of the OX40 agonist ivuxolimab. The receptors were sampled from an adult with an advanced solid tumor such as melanoma, head and neck, liver or kidney cancer.

V and J are TRBV28 and TRBJ1-1; the D gene is possibly TRBD1 (5 bases). V was shortened by 4 bases and J by 1 base, with 10 bases between the two germline ends. Germline values: CDR1 MDHEN, CDR2 SYDVKM. The CDR3 sequence is 14 residues long. The chain's CDR3 is CASSWGRGNTEAFF. The CDR3 DNA is TGTGCCAGCAGTTGGGGACGGGGGAACACTGAAGCTTTCTTT. Variable domain in full (rest from reference TRBV28 and TRBJ1-1): DVKVTQSSRYLVKRTGEKVFLECVQDMDHENMFWYRQDPGLGLRLIYFSYDVKMKEKGDIPEGYSVSREKKERFSLILESASTNQTSMYLCASSWGRGNTEAFFGQGTRLTVV.

This clone has just one count. The rearrangement joins TRBV5-4 to TRBJ1-2; the match to TRBD1 covers 8 bases. The CDR3 contains 16 residues. The germline V gene encodes CDR1 SGHNT and CDR2 YYREEE (reference sequence). The V gene end was trimmed by 4 bases and the J gene end by 7 bases; junction bases not matched to a gene: 15. CDR3 amino acids: CASSTRGGRGPFGYTF. The CDR3, as DNA: TGTGCCAGCAGCACGAGGGGTGGCAGGGGGCCTTTTGGCTACACCTTC. Based on the CDR3 plus reference TRBV5-4 and TRBJ1-2, the full variable domain is ETGVTQSPTHLIKTRGQQVTLRCSSQSGHNTVSWYQQALGQGPQFIFQYYREEENGRGNFPPRFSGLQFPNYSSELNVNALELDDSALYLCASSTRGGRGPFGYTFGSGTRLTVV.

This clone occurred once. The chain recombines TRBV6-1 with TRBJ2-3; TRBD2 might be the D (7 bases). CDR1 is MNHNS, CDR2 SASEGT, per germline. Between the trimmed V and J ends, which lost 4 bases and 4 bases, there was a span of 15 bases. This CDR3 is built from 15 residues. CDR3 amino acids: CASSGYGGGSDTQYF. The CDR3 DNA follows: TGTGCCAGCAGTGGATATGGCGGGGGCTCAGATACGCAGTATTTT.

V and J are TRBV25-1 and TRBJ2-5, with D unclear. The V end lost 10 bases, the J end lost 4 bases, and 10 bases lay between the germline ends. This CDR3 has 11 residues. Germline values: CDR1 MGHDK, CDR2 SYGVNS. For the CDR3, the DNA is TGTGCCACCAGGCAGTCAGAGACCCAGTACTTC. Translation gives CATRQSETQYF.

The genes are TRBV2 and TRBJ1-1, with TRBD1 matching 8 bases. The CDR3 length is 13 residues. V was clipped by 5 bases and J by 3 bases; unmatched bases: 2. CDR1 is SNHLY and CDR2 is FYNNEI in the germline V gene. CDR3 sequence reads: CASSSTGDTEAFF. The CDR3 bases are TGTGCCAGCAGTTCGACAGGGGACACTGAAGCTTTCTTT.

The table lists this clone with a few counts. The chain employs TRBV30 and TRBJ2-7; the match to TRBD2 covers 8 bases. CDR3 length equals 14 residues. V shed 3 bases, J shed 7 bases, and the junction held 11 bases outside the gene matches. Germline CDR1 GTSNPN, CDR2 SVGIG (reference sequence). CDR3 loop: CAWSFPGLATEQYF. CDR3 bases: TGTGCCTGGAGCTTCCCCGGACTAGCAACGGAGCAGTACTTC.

The chain recombines TRBV4-3 with TRBJ1-2, with 7 positions matching TRBD1. The CDR3 loop spans 15 amino acids. With 5 bases clipped from V and 3 bases from J, the junction kept 9 bases outside the gene matches. Germline values: CDR1 LGHNA, CDR2 YSLEER. The CDR3 DNA reads as TGCGCCAGCAGCTCTACAGGGGCCCACTACTATGGCTACACCTTC. Translation: CASSSTGAHYYGYTF.

In nucleotides, the CDR3 is TGCAGCGTTGAAGAACCCAGGGAAGGGCGCACTGAAGCTTTCTTT. Translating it yields CSVEEPREGRTEAFF. The chain recombines TRBV29-1 with TRBJ1-1, with a possible D match to TRBD1 (5 bases). V lost 0 bases and J lost 4, with 15 bases in between. Germline values: CDR1 SQVTM, CDR2 ANQGSEA. The CDR3 contains 15 residues.

In the case of this clone: Different DNA sequences within this sample yield the same CDR3. The J gene is TRBJ2-7, the V gene TRBV4-1; 9 nucleotides line up with TRBD2. Trimming removed 3 bases from V and 0 bases from J; junction bases left unmatched: 0. The germline V gene has CDR1 MGHRA and CDR2 YSYEKL. This CDR3 contains 14 residues. CDR3 nucleotides: TGCGCCAGCAGCCAGACTAGCGGCTCCTACGAGCAGTACTTC. Its translation is CASSQTSGSYEQYF.

The chain carries TRBV27 and TRBJ2-7; D not certain. V was pared by 8 bases and J by 6 bases, with 17 bases between. From germline, CDR1 is MNHEY and CDR2 SMNVEV (reference sequence). This CDR3 is 13 amino acids long. The CDR3 loop is CASSAWEMGEQYF. The CDR3 DNA follows: TGTGCCAGCTCCGCTTGGGAAATGGGCGAGCAGTACTTC.